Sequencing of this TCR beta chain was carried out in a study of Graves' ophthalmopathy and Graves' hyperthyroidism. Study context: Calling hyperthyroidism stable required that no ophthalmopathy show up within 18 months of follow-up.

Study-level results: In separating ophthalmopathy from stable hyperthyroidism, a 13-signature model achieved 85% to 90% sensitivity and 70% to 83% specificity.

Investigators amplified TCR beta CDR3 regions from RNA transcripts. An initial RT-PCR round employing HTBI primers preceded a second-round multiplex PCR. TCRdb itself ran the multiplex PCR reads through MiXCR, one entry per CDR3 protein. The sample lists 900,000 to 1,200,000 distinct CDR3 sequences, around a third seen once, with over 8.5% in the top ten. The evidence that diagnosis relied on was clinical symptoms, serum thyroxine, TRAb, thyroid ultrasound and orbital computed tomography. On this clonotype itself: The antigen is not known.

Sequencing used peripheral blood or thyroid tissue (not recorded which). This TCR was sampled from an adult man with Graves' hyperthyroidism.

The CDR3 reads CASSHPASGNQETQYF. DNA for the CDR3: TGCGCCAGCAGCCATCCGGCTAGCGGCAACCAAGAGACCCAGTACTTC. The gene calls are TRBV4-1 and TRBJ2-5; 7 bases agree with TRBD2. The CDR3 spans 16 residues. V lost 3 bases and J lost 0; bases outside the gene matches: 7. The V gene's germline CDR1 is MGHRA and CDR2 YSYEKL.